This T cell receptor beta chain originates from a study of T cell responses to AZD1222 COVID-19 vaccine. Produced via immunoSEQ multiplex PCR; TCRdb's table is partial and in-frame only. The sample gives 57,000 or so clones, approximately 80% of which show up once; under 4.5% is in the top ten. Germline V lookup: CDR1 LNHNV, CDR2 YYDKDF (reference sequence). There are 14 residues in the CDR3. Trimming removed 1 base from V and 4 bases from J, with 10 bases in between. This clonotype originated in an adult who received the AZD1222 COVID-19 vaccine. The chain is built from TRBV15 and TRBJ1-2, with D possibly being TRBD1 (5 bases). The sample here was peripheral blood, taken 28 days after the second AZD1222 dose. The CDR3 DNA sequence: TGTGCCACCAGCAGAGGGGGGGACGGCTATGGCTACACCTTC. This encodes CATSRGGDGYGYTF.